The T cell receptor beta chain described here comes from a study of blood T cell repertoires in COVID-19. The repertoire was sequenced with immunoSEQ multiplex PCR; TCRdb's copy has only in-frame clones and lacks some. This table holds about 330,000 clones, approximately 92% found once. The CDR3 runs to 18 residues. The germline gives CDR1 KGHSH, CDR2 LQKENI. With 2 bases removed from V and 1 base from J, the gap between germline ends came to 18 bases. This rearrangement joins TRBV18 to TRBJ2-1, with D perhaps matching TRBD1 (6 bases). The clonotype comes from a woman aged 30 to 39 who had recovered from COVID-19. Sequencing input: PBMCs or T cells enriched from blood (not recorded which). The CDR3 coding sequence is TGTGCCAGCTCACCAATCGCGTACAGGGTAAGGTCCTACAATGAGCAGTTCTTC. As protein: CASSPIAYRVRSYNEQFF.